The rows below give T cell receptor beta chains drawn from one sample of a study of blood T cell repertoires in COVID-19. Here immunoSEQ multiplex PCR was the method, and the copy in TCRdb shows in-frame clones only, minus some. The sample holds around 300,000 clones, 91% seen once. Sequenced material: peripheral blood. The receptors stem from a woman aged 25 to 39 with COVID-19, enrolled during active disease. The conserved cysteine and the conserved F or W are not part of the CDR3 here. Fields, in order: clone size, J gene, V gene, D gene, CDR3 protein. The D gene is left open where the match is weak. Size is stated for part of the rows, as once, few or many counts, or as a class when the clone is expanded.

NA	TRBJ1-4	TRBV7-9	TRBD1	ASSLGDRGRNEKLF
NA	TRBJ2-1	TRBV19	TRBD2	ASSIVSFSGRGYEQF
NA	TRBJ1-5	TRBV3-1/TRBV3-2	NA	ASSQATGNDQPQH
NA	TRBJ2-3	TRBV9	TRBD2	ASSPGTSGVTDTQY
NA	TRBJ1-2	TRBV28	NA	ASSFWAGDGYT
NA	TRBJ1-1	TRBV30	NA	AREEGGVNTEAF
NA	TRBJ2-3	TRBV5-4	TRBD1	ATKPGGRRSSTDTQY
NA	TRBJ2-2	TRBV6-5	TRBD2	ASTSGSFTGELF
NA	TRBJ2-2	TRBV11-3	TRBD1	ASSARTGGTGELF
NA	TRBJ2-3	TRBV10-1	TRBD2	ASRPGLAGSSTDTQY
NA	TRBJ2-1	TRBV27	NA	ASSVIRDSPREQF
once	TRBJ2-7	TRBV5-1	TRBD1	ASSLVAGTASYEQY
NA	TRBJ2-2	TRBV7-2	TRBD2	ASSLTSVGGELF
NA	TRBJ2-1	TRBV18	TRBD2	ASSPFGGAGDNEQF
NA	TRBJ2-1	TRBV11-2	NA	ASSSQPGQSSYNEQF
NA	TRBJ2-7	TRBV5-1	TRBD2	ASSLPGAGGEQY
NA	TRBJ2-1	TRBV7-9	NA	ASSPYPPDSVPNEQF
NA	TRBJ1-3	TRBV18	TRBD1	ASSPDRGQGNTIY
NA	TRBJ1-2	TRBV11-2	NA	ASSSGNYGYT
once	TRBJ2-1	TRBV12-5	NA	ASGYRDTHNEQF
NA	TRBJ2-2	TRBV27	TRBD2	ASQHQRERYTGELF
NA	TRBJ2-7	TRBV5-4	TRBD1	ASARDRAYEQY
NA	TRBJ1-4	TRBV27	TRBD1	ASSLWGPGEGTVATNEKLF
NA	TRBJ2-7	TRBV6-5	TRBD1	ASSPLRTGANEQY
NA	TRBJ2-3	TRBV4-2	TRBD1	ASSQELTGGGSTQY
NA	TRBJ1-6	TRBV7-9	NA	ASQGQTDNSPLH
NA	TRBJ1-2	TRBV11-2	TRBD1	ASSLLQGANYGYT
NA	TRBJ1-2	TRBV5-1	NA	ASSQLGFLYGYT
NA	TRBJ2-1	TRBV7-9	NA	ASSENPPPVNEQF
NA	TRBJ2-5	TRBV6-2/TRBV6-3	NA	ASSYVGARETQY
NA	TRBJ2-7	TRBV3-1/TRBV3-2	TRBD2	ASSRLAGAQTYEQY
NA	TRBJ2-7	TRBV11-2	TRBD2	ASSHLGTSRYEQY
NA	TRBJ2-1	TRBV27	NA	ASTAGQNNEQF
NA	TRBJ2-1	TRBV28	TRBD2	ASISLGAGERNEQF
once	TRBJ2-5	TRBV5-1	TRBD1	ASSLEDREETQY
NA	TRBJ2-1	TRBV3-1/TRBV3-2	TRBD2	ASSPGLAGWVRNEQF
few	TRBJ2-1	TRBV7-2	TRBD2	ASSQTSGRIEQF
few	TRBJ2-3	TRBV4-1	TRBD2	ASSQDRWEGSTDTQY
NA	TRBJ1-1	TRBV30	NA	AWSSLGSGGPSEAF
NA	TRBJ1-3	TRBV5-1	NA	ASRYGGDSGNTIY
NA	TRBJ1-2	TRBV25-1	TRBD1	ASSDPTGNYGYT
NA	TRBJ2-7	TRBV27	NA	ASRPGLPYEQY
once	TRBJ1-2	TRBV19	TRBD1	ASSNDRGPYGYT
NA	TRBJ2-7	TRBV18	NA	ASSPLRDYEQY
NA	TRBJ1-3	TRBV7-9	NA	ASSFQGFFSGNTIY
NA	TRBJ1-1	TRBV30	NA	AWGRGALMNTEAF
NA	TRBJ1-6	TRBV18	TRBD1	ASSLGQGDNSPLH
NA	TRBJ1-2	TRBV6-5	TRBD1	ASRDVATGVGYT
once	TRBJ2-7	TRBV14	TRBD1	ASSQGDGTGYEQY